The T cell receptor beta chain under discussion was sequenced for a study of EBV T-cell therapy then PD-1 blockade in nasopharyngeal carcinoma. This CDR3 has 17 amino acids. Germline V gene data show CDR1 as SSHAT and CDR2 as FNYEAQ (reference sequence). The ends lost 5 bases at V and 1 base at J; junction bases unmatched: 10. The method was immunoSEQ multiplex PCR; TCRdb's version includes in-frame clones alone and lacks a portion of them. In the table there are roughly 20,000 clones, roughly 84% of which are singletons. Comments on this clone: The target antigen is unknown.

Treatment noted: AdE1-LMPpoly-expanded autologous EBV-specific T-cell therapy followed by anti-PD-1 nivolumab. Sequenced here: CD8+ T cells from blood, sampled at roughly day 35 from a patient whose treatment included autologous EBV-specific T cells and nivolumab. The sequence was collected from a middle-aged man with nasopharyngeal carcinoma. The chain combines TRBV7-7 with TRBJ2-3, with 9 bases matching TRBD2. The CDR3 loop is CASSPRVAGARTDTQYF. For the CDR3, the DNA is TGTGCCAGCAGCCCTCGGGTAGCGGGGGCTCGCACAGATACGCAGTATTTT.